What follows are 12 T cell receptor beta chains derived from one specimen sequenced in a study of technical replicates of blood from a handful of donors. Only in-frame clones appear in the TCRdb table, and some are missing; sequencing was by immunoSEQ multiplex PCR. The table lists 56,000 or so clones, 85% to 95% of them singletons. Material: PBMCs. The origin of the receptors is a human donor in good health. Some clones in this sample may be carry-over from other donors' samples.

The chain has TRBV4-1 and TRBJ1-3; the D is unclear. The CDR3 totals 15 residues. Per germline, CDR1 MGHRA and CDR2 YSYEKL. V gave up 2 bases and J gave up 0 bases, with 8 bases separating them. The CDR3 DNA sequence: TGCGCCAGCAGCCAATCTAGCCCCTCTGGAAACACCATATATTTT. Translation: CASSQSSPSGNTIYF.

This clone has only one observation. The chain recombines TRBV2 with TRBJ2-5; D may be TRBD2 (5 bases). Germline-derived CDR1 and CDR2 are SNHLY and FYNNEI. The CDR3 has 10 amino acids. V was cut by 8 bases and J by 10 bases, with 11 bases left in between. The CDR3 sequence: CASLSGSQYF. The CDR3 bases are TGTGCCAGCCTCTCGGGGAGCCAGTACTTC.

The V gene is TRBV30, the J gene TRBJ2-7; weak D call: TRBD2 (5 bases). Germline lookup yields CDR1 GTSNPN and CDR2 SVGIG (reference sequence). V was trimmed by 0 bases and J by 0 bases, leaving 6 bases between them. The CDR3 length is 13 residues. CDR3 residues: CAWSVTSSYEQYF. CDR3 in DNA: TGTGCCTGGAGTGTAACTAGCTCCTACGAGCAGTACTTC.

The CDR3 here is CASNQQGNSYNEQFF. Here the CDR3 DNA reads TGTGCCAGCAACCAACAGGGTAACTCCTACAATGAGCAGTTCTTC. The chain is built from TRBV2 and TRBJ2-1; tentative D call: TRBD1 (6 bases). The CDR3 spans 15 residues. The V and J ends lost 7 bases and 0 bases respectively, with 13 bases between them. Germline CDR1 reads SNHLY; CDR2 reads FYNNEI.

V gene TRBV7-7 combines with J gene TRBJ2-7; D might be TRBD1 (6 bases). The V gene's germline CDR1 is SSHAT and CDR2 FNYEAQ (reference sequence). Trimming took 5 bases from V and 0 from J, leaving 29 bases between them. CDR3 length: 20 amino acids. The CDR3 sequence: CASSPHPKGVSGRSSYEQYF. CDR3 sequence (DNA): TGTGCCAGCAGCCCCCATCCAAAGGGGGTATCCGGACGCAGCTCCTACGAGCAGTACTTC.

The chain couples TRBV6-4 to TRBJ1-4; unclear D gene. Germline assignment: CDR1 MRHNA and CDR2 SNTAGT. V lost 0 bases, J lost 0 bases, and 11 bases lay in between. This CDR3 has 17 amino acids. CDR3 nucleotides: TGTGCCAGCAGTGACTCCCAAATGGCGGCAACTAATGAAAAACTGTTTTTT. This gives the protein CASSDSQMAATNEKLFF.

CDR3 in amino acids: CASSISRESNQPQHF. Here the CDR3 DNA reads TGTGCCAGCAGCATTTCCAGGGAAAGCAATCAGCCCCAGCATTTT. The chain joins TRBV7-2 to TRBJ1-5; a weak D match, TRBD1 (5 bases). The CDR3 runs to 15 residues. V lost 5 bases and J 1 base, leaving 12 bases between the germline ends. In germline, CDR1 is SGHTA, CDR2 FQGNSA.

The chain recombines TRBV7-3 with TRBJ1-1; tentative D call: TRBD1 (6 bases). Trimming pared 2 bases from V and 5 bases from J, leaving 18 bases between. This CDR3 is 16 amino acids long. Germline V gives CDR1 SGHTA, CDR2 FQGTGA. The CDR3 loop is CASSLHTRGGRTEAFF. CDR3 nucleotides: TGTGCCAGCAGCTTACACACTCGAGGGGGACGGACTGAAGCTTTCTTT.

This clone was recorded a few times. The chain joins TRBV5-1 to TRBJ2-3, with TRBD2 identical over 8 bases. V lost 1 base and J lost 0; bases outside the gene matches: 1. The CDR3 sequence is 15 residues long. Germline CDR1 and CDR2: SGHRS and YFSETQ. The CDR3 sequence is CASSLSGGSTDTQYF. The CDR3 region has the DNA TGCGCCAGCAGCTTGAGCGGGGGTAGCACAGATACGCAGTATTTT.

This chain uses TRBV7-7 with TRBJ2-2; 9 bases line up with TRBD2. Per the germline V gene, CDR1 is SSHAT and CDR2 is FNYEAQ (reference sequence). J gave up 5 bases and V 1 base, and 2 bases lay outside the gene matches. The CDR3 length is 15 residues. CDR3 in DNA: TGTGCCAGCAGCTTAGGGCGGGAGGGGACCGGGGAGCTGTTTTTT. This encodes CASSLGREGTGELFF.

This chain links TRBV11-3 with TRBJ1-1; TRBD1 agrees at 10 bases. The CDR3 is 15 residues long. CDR1 is SGHNT and CDR2 is YENEEA in the germline V gene. The V and J ends lost 5 bases and 5 bases, in that order; junction bases with no gene match: 8. This chain's CDR3 is CASSRGTGVGTEAFF. The CDR3 DNA reads TGTGCCAGCAGCCGCGGGACAGGGGTGGGAACTGAAGCTTTCTTT. The full variable domain, in which reference TRBV11-3 and TRBJ1-1 provide the parts outside the CDR3, is EAGVVQSPRYKIIEKKQPVAFWCNPISGHNTLYWYLQNLGQGPELLIRYENEEAVDDSQLPKDRFSAERLKGVDSTLKIQPAELGDSAVYLCASSRGTGVGTEAFFGQGTRLTVV.

J is TRBJ2-2 and V is TRBV5-1; TRBD2 aligns across 11 bases. With V trimmed by 0 bases and J by 4 bases, 5 bases remained unmatched. This CDR3 comprises 17 residues. Germline loops: CDR1 SGHRS, CDR2 YFSETQ. This CDR3 reads CASSLGASGGRTGELFF. CDR3 bases: TGCGCCAGCAGCTTGGGAGCTAGCGGGGGGCGCACCGGGGAGCTGTTTTTT.